Listed below are T cell receptor beta chains from one sample, sequenced in a study of T cells in Graves' hyperthyroidism and ophthalmopathy. One entry per CDR3 protein results from TCRdb running MiXCR on the multiplex PCR reads. Among fewer than 350,000 distinct CDR3 sequences listed, about an eighth were seen once. The sample was blood. The receptor source for this set is a middle-aged woman with Graves' hyperthyroidism. Both conserved end residues are part of each CDR3. The D gene is left open where the match is weak. Clone size is given for some rows only: seen once, a few or many times, or a class if the clone is expanded.

j_call clone_size v_call d_call cdr3_nt cdr3_aa
TRBJ2-7 many TRBV6-5 NA TGTGCCAGCAGTTACTCGGGACTGTTGAGGTACGAGCAGTACTTC CASSYSGLLRYEQYF
TRBJ2-5 few TRBV15 NA TGTGCCACCAGCAGAGATATGCGGGACTGGGAGACCCAGTACTTC CATSRDMRDWETQYF
TRBJ2-7 many TRBV2 TRBD1 TGTGCCAGCAGGACAGGGGTCTACGAGCAGTACTTC CASRTGVYEQYF
TRBJ2-3 many TRBV20-1 TRBD2 TGCAGTGCTAGAGATCTGACTAGCGGGAACGCAGATACGCAGTATTTT CSARDLTSGNADTQYF
TRBJ2-7 many TRBV15 NA TGTGCCACCAGCAGAGAAGCCCCCGGACGCACTAGGAGCTACGAGCAGTACTTC CATSREAPGRTRSYEQYF
TRBJ2-1 many TRBV5-4 NA TGTGCCAGCAGCTTTGGGGGAGCCCGCTACAATGAGCAGTTCTTC CASSFGGARYNEQFF
TRBJ1-1 many TRBV2 NA TGTGCCAGCGGTCTCGAGGCTTTCTTT CASGLEAFF
TRBJ1-1 few TRBV6-4 TRBD1 TGTGCCAGCAACACAGGGGGCCGGGACACTGAAGCTTTCTTT CASNTGGRDTEAFF
TRBJ2-3 many TRBV7-2 TRBD2 TGTGCCAGCAGCCAGCGGGACGTGCAGTATTTT CASSQRDVQYF
TRBJ2-1 many TRBV3-1 NA TGTGCCAGCAGCCAAGAAACAGGGTGGGCCCACAATGAGCAGTTCTTC CASSQETGWAHNEQFF
TRBJ1-1 few TRBV6-1 NA TGTGCCAGCAAAATCGGGTCCTGGCTGATGAACACTGAAGCTTTCTTT CASKIGSWLMNTEAFF
TRBJ2-5 NA TRBV2 NA TGTGCCAGCAGTGGAGTGACACCCGAGTCCCAGTACTTC CASSGVTPESQYF
TRBJ2-1 many TRBV7-9 TRBD2 TGTGCCGGAGGGTCCAGCGGGACTAGTATCGGGCAGTTCTTC CAGGSSGTSIGQFF
TRBJ2-1 many TRBV6-1 TRBD2 TGTGCCAGCAGACCCCTAATAGCGGGAGGTTCCAATGAGCAGTTCTTC CASRPLIAGGSNEQFF
TRBJ1-3 many TRBV6-2/TRBV6-3 NA TGTGCCAGCAGTTACTCGAACGGAAACACCATATATTTT CASSYSNGNTIYF
TRBJ1-4 many TRBV3-1 NA TGTGCCAGCAGCCAAGATATCGGGGGTTCGAATGAAAAACTGTTTTTT CASSQDIGGSNEKLFF
TRBJ2-7 many TRBV10-3 TRBD1 TGTGCCATCAGTGACTACGGGACAGCCGAGCAGTACTTC CAISDYGTAEQYF
TRBJ2-1 many TRBV28 TRBD2 TGTGCCAGCAGTCCCCCCTTGGGGGAGGGCAATGAGCAGTTCTTC CASSPPLGEGNEQFF
TRBJ1-4 many TRBV2 NA TGTGCCAGCAGTTGGACAGCAACTAATGAAAAACTGTTTTTT CASSWTATNEKLFF